The next 23 T cell receptor beta chains were all read from a single sample in a study of glioma-infiltrating T cells. Using RNA template, CDR3s of TCR alpha and beta were amplified with iRepertoire arm-PCR. TCRdb processed the multiplex PCR reads anew with MiXCR; each CDR3 protein has one entry. The profile shows approximately 90,000 distinct CDR3 sequences, around 23% of them singletons. Input material: glioma tissue, nonneoplastic brain tissue, or PBMCs (not recorded which). These receptors originate from a human donor with low-grade glioma or glioblastoma, undergoing nonglioma brain surgery, or in good health (not recorded which).

This clonotype was counted ten times or more. This chain joins TRBV20-1 and TRBJ2-1; D gene ambiguous. V was trimmed by 6 bases and J by 6 bases, leaving 18 bases between them. Germline CDR1 reads DFQATT; CDR2 reads SNEGSKA (reference sequence). CDR3 length: 14 amino acids. The CDR3 loop reads CSAALLRALNEQFF. The CDR3 DNA is TGCAGTGCCGCTCTCCTAAGGGCCCTCAATGAGCAGTTCTTC.

Ten or more counts support this clonotype. J is TRBJ2-3 and V is TRBV20-1, with 12 bases fitting TRBD2. J gave up 0 bases and V 3 bases, and 19 bases lay outside the gene matches. The CDR3 runs to 21 residues. The germline gives CDR1 DFQATT, CDR2 SNEGSKA (reference sequence). CDR3 in DNA: TGCAGTGCTAGCGGCAGGGTCCTAGCGGGGGGGGCCTCCGGGAGCACAGATACGCAGTATTTT. As protein: CSASGRVLAGGASGSTDTQYF.

The table lists this clonotype with many counts. J is TRBJ2-2 and V is TRBV7-2; 8 bases are shared with TRBD2. In germline, CDR1 is SGHTA, CDR2 FQGNSA. Trimming took 3 bases from V and 6 from J; bases not matched to a gene: 6. CDR3 length equals 15 residues. CDR3: CASSFRVTSAGELFF. CDR3 nucleotide sequence: TGTGCCAGCAGCTTTAGAGTGACTAGCGCCGGGGAGCTGTTTTTT.

This clonotype was counted only a few times. The chain joins TRBV11-2 to TRBJ2-3; the D call may be TRBD1 or TRBD2 (5 bases each). Trimming removed 0 bases from V and 4 bases from J, with 14 bases in between. The CDR3 spans 16 residues. Germline values: CDR1 SGHAT, CDR2 FQNNGV. In DNA form, the CDR3 reads TGTGCCAGCAGCTTAGATCTGGGTCTGGGGGCAGATACGCAGTATTTT. Residues: CASSLDLGLGADTQYF.

The table lists this clonotype with many counts. The genes are TRBV29-1 and TRBJ1-1; D possibly corresponds to TRBD1 (6 bases). CDR1 is SQVTM and CDR2 is ANQGSEA in the germline V gene. There are 11 residues in the CDR3. V dropped 4 bases and J dropped 10 bases, with 13 bases sitting between them. The CDR3 loop is CSVGGAGRAFF. CDR3 sequence (DNA): TGCAGCGTTGGGGGGGCGGGACGAGCTTTCTTT.

The chain recombines TRBV12-3 or TRBV12-4 with TRBJ2-1; 9 bases line up with TRBD1. V trimming: 3 bases; J trimming: 9 bases; junction bases outside the gene matches: 9. The CDR3 totals 15 residues. The CDR3 DNA follows: TGTGCCAGCAGTTTCTCCCACAGGGGGCCGGGTGAGCAGTTCTTC. Translating it yields CASSFSHRGPGEQFF.

This clonotype was detected ten times or more. V gene TRBV20-1 combines with J gene TRBJ2-1, with 7 bases lining up with TRBD2. Germline trimming cut 3 bases from V and 0 bases from J; bases unmatched to any gene: 8. The length of the CDR3 is 16 residues. CDR1 DFQATT and CDR2 SNEGSKA come from the germline V gene (reference sequence). CDR3 sequence (DNA): TGCAGTGCTAGTCCTACTAGCGCGAGCTCCTACAATGAGCAGTTCTTC. Amino acids: CSASPTSASSYNEQFF.

Ten or more counts support this clonotype. This sequence joins TRBV27 and TRBJ2-7; possible D gene TRBD1, 6 bases. Germline V gene sequence: CDR1 MNHEY, CDR2 SMNVEV (reference sequence). The germline V and J ends were trimmed by 6 bases and 2 bases, with 14 bases remaining between them. CDR3 size: 14 residues. CDR3 sequence reads: CASRPGQFPYEQYF. The DNA of the CDR3 is TGTGCCAGCAGACCGGGACAATTTCCCTACGAGCAGTACTTC.

This clonotype was seen a few times. The chain links TRBV3-1 to TRBJ2-5; D unresolved. Trimming took off 0 bases at V and 5 bases at J, with 10 bases between the two ends. This CDR3 has 14 amino acids. Germline CDR1 is LGHDT and CDR2 is YNNKEL (reference sequence). The CDR3 sequence: CASSQDQVVETQYF. CDR3 nucleotide sequence: TGTGCCAGCAGCCAAGATCAGGTTGTGGAGACCCAGTACTTC.

This clonotype was seen repeatedly, ten times or more. V and J are TRBV6-6 and TRBJ2-1; tentative D call: TRBD2 (6 bases). CDR1 is MNHNY and CDR2 is SVGAGI in the germline V gene (reference sequence). This CDR3 is 17 amino acids long. V was clipped by 2 bases and J by 7 bases, with 21 bases between them. Written as DNA, the CDR3 is TGTGCCAGCAGTTACACCCCAACGCCCACTAGCCGGAATGAGCAGTTCTTC. Its protein is CASSYTPTPTSRNEQFF.

Concerning this clonotype: Since a much larger clone is just one base distant, this may be a read error. The rearrangement joins TRBV6-6 to TRBJ2-4, with a possible D match to TRBD2 (5 bases). Germline loops: CDR1 MNHNY, CDR2 SVGAGI (reference sequence). The length of the CDR3 is 14 residues. CDR3 DNA: TGTACCAGCAGTTACTCGCCCACGGGGAACATTCAGTACTTC. It encodes CTSSYSPTGNIQYF.

This clonotype was seen ten or more times. The chain joins TRBV5-1 to TRBJ1-1; 8 nucleotides agree with TRBD1. Germline CDR1 reads SGHRS; CDR2 reads YFSETQ. The CDR3 sequence is 16 residues long. J lost 2 bases, V lost 4 bases, and 10 bases had no gene match. CDR3: CASSQDLGQVNTEAFF. In DNA form, the CDR3 reads TGCGCCAGCAGCCAAGATCTGGGACAGGTAAACACTGAAGCTTTCTTT.

A few counts support this clonotype. The J gene is TRBJ2-7, the V gene TRBV18, with TRBD1 identical over 7 bases. The CDR3 has 13 residues. The V and J ends lost 5 bases and 7 bases, in that order; junction bases with no gene match: 8. Germline CDR1 reads KGHSH; CDR2 reads LQKENI. CDR3 loop: CASSEGQLTEQYF. Here the CDR3 DNA reads TGTGCCAGCTCAGAGGGACAGCTCACTGAGCAGTACTTC.

This clonotype was seen only a few times. The chain uses TRBV11-2 and TRBJ1-6; D perhaps matches TRBD1 (5 bases). V was clipped by 2 bases and J by 6 bases, with 14 bases between them. The germline V gene has CDR1 SGHAT and CDR2 FQNNGV. The CDR3 length is 16 residues. DNA of the CDR3: TGTGCCAGCAGCTTATGGGGCGGCTTCGGTAATTCACCCCTCCACTTT. This encodes CASSLWGGFGNSPLHF.

This clonotype was detected many times. V and J are TRBV7-9 and TRBJ2-5; a possible D gene is TRBD1 (5 bases). The germline V gene has CDR1 SEHNR and CDR2 FQNEAQ (reference sequence). V was pared by 1 base and J by 3 bases, with 12 bases between. The CDR3 has 15 residues. CDR3 bases: TGTGCCAGCAGCTTAGGCAGAGGCAGGGAAGAGACCCAGTACTTC. It encodes CASSLGRGREETQYF.

The V call is TRBV11-1, the J call TRBJ2-1; D gene uncertain. Germline CDR1 SGHAT, CDR2 FQDESV (reference sequence). The CDR3 is 15 amino acids. Trimming took 3 bases from V and 0 from J, leaving 9 bases between them. This CDR3 reads CASSFVRSSYNEQFF. Written as DNA, the CDR3 is TGTGCCAGCAGCTTCGTCAGGAGCTCCTACAATGAGCAGTTCTTC.

The V call is TRBV12-3 or TRBV12-4, the J call TRBJ1-4; D not certain. The CDR3 consists of 14 residues. V was trimmed by 2 bases and J by 0 bases, leaving 4 bases between them. CDR3: CASSLTATNEKLFF. The DNA of the CDR3 is TGTGCCAGCAGTTTAACCGCAACTAATGAAAAACTGTTTTTT.

As to this clonotype: This sequence may be a read error, since a much larger clone differs from it by one base. Because it lacks the conserved phenylalanine or tryptophan at the end, this CDR3 is likely a read error. CDR3 sequence: CASSRGYRGEQFL. For the CDR3, the DNA is TGTGCCAGTAGTAGGGGTTATAGGGGTGAGCAGTTCCTC. The rearrangement uses TRBV19 and TRBJ2-1; the D gene is possibly TRBD1 (5 bases). Germline CDR1 LNHDA, CDR2 SQIVND (reference sequence). V was shortened by 4 bases and J by 9 bases, with 13 bases between the two germline ends. The CDR3 is made up of 13 amino acids.

This clonotype was picked up many times. This chain uses TRBV4-1 with TRBJ2-3; TRBD2 matches at 9 bases. CDR3 length: 18 residues. After removal of 1 base from V and 3 bases from J, the junction contained 11 bases not matched to a gene. Germline CDR1 and CDR2: MGHRA and YSYEKL. CDR3 nucleotide sequence: TGCGCCAGCAGCCAAGCTACTGCGGGAGCGGGAGGAACAGATACGCAGTATTTT. Translating it yields CASSQATAGAGGTDTQYF.

This clonotype was seen at least ten times. DNA of the CDR3: TGCAGTGCTAGGGTCTCACAGGGCGGACAGCCCCAGCATTTT. It specifies CSARVSQGGQPQHF. The chain combines TRBV20-1 with TRBJ1-5; a possible D gene is TRBD1 (6 bases). V lost 3 bases, J lost 7 bases, and 16 bases lay in between. The CDR3 covers 14 residues. Germline CDR1 reads DFQATT; CDR2 reads SNEGSKA (reference sequence).

There are many counts of this clonotype. CDR3 protein: CASSYGQMNTEAFF. In DNA, the CDR3 is TGTGCCAGCAGCTACGGACAGATGAACACTGAAGCTTTCTTT. This rearrangement joins TRBV7-9 to TRBJ1-1; tentative D call: TRBD1 (6 bases). Germline V gene lookup returns CDR1 SEHNR and CDR2 FQNEAQ (reference sequence). There are 14 residues in the CDR3. V lost 4 bases and J 0 bases, leaving 9 bases between the germline ends.

The CDR3 spells CSARGELAPYEQYF. CDR3 in DNA: TGCAGTGCTAGAGGAGAACTAGCGCCCTACGAGCAGTACTTC. The chain has TRBV20-1 and TRBJ2-7; 7 bases match TRBD2. CDR1 DFQATT and CDR2 SNEGSKA come from the germline V gene (reference sequence). This CDR3 is 14 amino acids long. Unmatched junction bases numbered 5, after V lost 1 base and J lost 2 bases.

This clonotype was seen just once. At one end, the junction sequence differs from germline, possibly due to a read error. The rearrangement joins TRBV5-1 to TRBJ2-5, with a possible D match to TRBD1 (5 bases). The CDR3 extends over 15 amino acids. Germline-derived CDR1 and CDR2 are SGHRS and YFSETQ. The CDR3 protein is CASSSGARGTEIQYF. CDR3 sequence (DNA): TGCGCCAGCAGCTCTGGAGCTAGGGGAACAGAGATCCAGTACTTC.